The clone carrying this T cell receptor (beta chain) was seen many times. The data originate from a study of blood T cells in healthy people across ages. It was with a sample-barcoded 5' primer and a J-beta primer mix that a second PCR of roughly 6 to 12 cycles was run. Using its own MiXCR run on the 5' RACE reads, TCRdb lists one record per CDR3 protein. The repertoire holds 1.5 million or so distinct CDR3 sequences, with 35% to 45% as singletons. Germline V CDR1 and CDR2: MGHRA, YSYEKL. The CDR3 is made up of 14 amino acids. Trimming shortened V by 4 bases and J by 2 bases, and 10 bases separated the two germline ends.

The TCR comes from a woman aged 18-29 years in good health. Sample: blood. The chain links TRBV4-1 to TRBJ2-3; D possibly corresponds to TRBD1 (6 bases). CDR3 nucleotides: TGCGCCAGCAGCCTCCGGGACACCACAGATACGCAGTATTTT. Residues: CASSLRDTTDTQYF.